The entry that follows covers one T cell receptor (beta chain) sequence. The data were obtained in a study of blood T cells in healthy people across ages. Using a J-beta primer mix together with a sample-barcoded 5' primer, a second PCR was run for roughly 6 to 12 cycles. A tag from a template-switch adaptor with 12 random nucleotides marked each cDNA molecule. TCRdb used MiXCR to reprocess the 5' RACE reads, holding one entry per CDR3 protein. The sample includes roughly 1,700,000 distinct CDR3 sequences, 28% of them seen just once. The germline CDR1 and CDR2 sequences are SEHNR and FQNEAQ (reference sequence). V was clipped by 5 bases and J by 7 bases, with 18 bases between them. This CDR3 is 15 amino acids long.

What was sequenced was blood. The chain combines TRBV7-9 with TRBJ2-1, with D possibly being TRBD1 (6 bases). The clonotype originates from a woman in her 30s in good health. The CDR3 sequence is CASSRVGGMGNEQFF. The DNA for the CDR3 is TGTGCCAGCAGCCGGGTAGGGGGAATGGGGAATGAGCAGTTCTTC.